One and the same sample provided the 21 T cell receptor beta chains below, sequenced in a study of CD8 T cells in ankylosing spondylitis. Study-wide results and caveats: About 8 highly homologous variants formed a TCR beta motif that appeared characteristic of ankylosing spondylitis blood.

MiXCR, applied by TCRdb to the 5' RACE reads, yields one record per CDR3 protein. The sample shows around 440,000 distinct CDR3 sequences, 15% to 20% of them seen only once. These TCRs are of unknown antigen specificity. The sample comprised blood, either unsorted or a sorted T cell fraction (not recorded which). The receptor set was obtained from a male donor with ankylosing spondylitis.

This clonotype was seen at least ten times. This chain uses TRBV12-3 or TRBV12-4 with TRBJ2-6; D remains unclear. The CDR3 has 13 residues. V was shortened by 6 bases and J by 4 bases, with 7 bases between the two germline ends. The CDR3 sequence: CASSRSGANVLTF. CDR3 sequence (DNA): TGTGCCAGCAGCAGATCGGGGGCCAACGTCCTGACTTTC.

The CDR3 sequence: CSAARGSGGPGETQYF. CDR3 in DNA: TGCAGTGCCGCGCGGGGTAGCGGGGGGCCCGGGGAGACCCAGTACTTC. The chain combines TRBV20-1 with TRBJ2-5, with 10 bases identical to TRBD2. This CDR3 is 16 amino acids long. V was pared by 6 bases and J by 5 bases, with 15 bases of the junction left unmatched. Germline-derived CDR1 and CDR2 are DFQATT and SNEGSKA (reference sequence).

Many counts were recorded for this clonotype. Compared with germline, one end of the junction differs, possibly owing to a read error. This chain connects TRBV16 to TRBJ1-4, with TRBD1 matching over 7 bases. CDR1 and CDR2 (germline): KGHSY, FQNENV. This CDR3 spans 13 amino acids. The CDR3 loop reads CASSQISRQGDQF. DNA of the CDR3: TGTGCCAGCAGCCAAATTAGCCGGCAGGGGGACCAATTT.

The chain joins TRBV27 to TRBJ2-7, with D hard to call. Trimming stripped 10 bases from V and 2 bases from J, with 15 bases between. CDR3 length: 13 residues. CDR1 is MNHEY and CDR2 is SMNVEV in the germline V gene (reference sequence). The CDR3 DNA follows: TGTGCCACCCGACCCGACCATGCCTACGAGCAGTACTTC. Translating it yields CATRPDHAYEQYF.

The V gene is TRBV25-1, the J gene TRBJ2-2; TRBD1 agrees at 8 bases. V shed 9 bases and J 4 bases; nucleotides not matched to a gene: 4. Per the germline V gene, CDR1 is MGHDK and CDR2 is SYGVNS. The CDR3 extends over 13 amino acids. CDR3 sequence reads: CASGQGITGELFF. The CDR3 DNA is TGTGCCAGTGGACAGGGCATCACCGGGGAGCTGTTTTTT. Filled out from reference TRBV25-1 and TRBJ2-2, the complete variable domain reads EADIYQTPRYLVIGTGKKITLECSQTMGHDKMYWYQQDPGMELHLIHYSYGVNSTEKGDLSSESTVSRIRTEHFPLTLESARPSHTSQYLCASGQGITGELFFGEGSRLTVL.

In its sample, this clonotype was seen many times. This chain uses TRBV20-1 with TRBJ1-1; D is unclear. The V and J ends lost 3 bases and 3 bases respectively, with 5 bases between them. Per the germline V gene, CDR1 is DFQATT and CDR2 is SNEGSKA (reference sequence). This CDR3 contains 11 residues. The CDR3 loop reads CSASPDTEAFF. The CDR3 DNA reads TGCAGTGCTAGTCCGGACACTGAAGCTTTCTTT.

Only a few counts were recorded for this clonotype. The V and J genes are TRBV2 and TRBJ1-2, with 7 bases that match TRBD1. V lost 6 bases, J lost 6 bases, and 7 bases stayed unmatched. This CDR3 region has 13 residues. Germline V gives CDR1 SNHLY, CDR2 FYNNEI. This CDR3 reads CASRAQGTDGYTF. The CDR3 DNA reads TGTGCCAGCAGGGCACAGGGGACCGATGGCTACACCTTC.

At least ten counts were recorded for this clonotype. The rearrangement uses TRBV4-2 and TRBJ2-7; tentative D call: TRBD1 (6 bases). The V gene lost 2 bases and the J gene lost 0 bases, with 11 bases spanning the gap. The CDR3 totals 15 residues. Per the germline V gene, CDR1 is LGHNA and CDR2 is YNFKEQ. CDR3 loop: CASSQSGAGSYEQYF. CDR3 bases: TGTGCCAGCAGCCAATCAGGGGCAGGCTCCTACGAGCAGTACTTC.

The chain links TRBV6-5 to TRBJ2-7; D is ambiguous. Trimming removed 0 bases at V and 3 bases at J, with 15 bases between. The CDR3 runs 16 residues. Germline CDR1 MNHEY, CDR2 SVGAGI. DNA of the CDR3: TGTGCCAGCAGTTACTCGGCCATCCGTGTAGTCTACGAGCAGTACTTC. Amino acids: CASSYSAIRVVYEQYF.

This clonotype was observed a few times. The chain joins TRBV10-3 to TRBJ2-3, with 12 bases identical to TRBD2. V dropped 10 bases and J dropped 6; count of bases not matched to a gene: 14. The CDR3 consists of 16 residues. The germline gives CDR1 ENHRY, CDR2 SYGVKD. The CDR3 region has the DNA TGTGCCACGGGAGGACTAGCGGGGACTCGGGGGGATACGCAGTATTTT. It codes for CATGGLAGTRGDTQYF.

This clonotype has just a few counts. The chain recombines TRBV24-1 with TRBJ2-1; the D is unclear. V lost 6 bases and J 1 base, leaving 9 bases between the germline ends. The germline V gene has CDR1 KGHDR and CDR2 SFDVKD. There are 14 residues in the CDR3. This CDR3 is CATSSAGSYNEQFF. CDR3 DNA sequence: TGTGCCACCAGTTCGGCAGGATCCTACAATGAGCAGTTCTTC.

The chain couples TRBV27 to TRBJ2-5; perhaps TRBD1 as D (5 bases). With 5 bases removed from V and 5 bases from J, the gap between germline ends came to 21 bases. The germline V gene has CDR1 MNHEY and CDR2 SMNVEV (reference sequence). There are 16 residues in the CDR3. The CDR3 nucleotides read TGTGCCAGCAGTATCACAGGCCGGTACTCTGGGGAGACCCAGTACTTC. Translating gives CASSITGRYSGETQYF.

In its sample, this clonotype was seen many times. The chain has TRBV20-1 and TRBJ1-4, with D possibly being TRBD1 (5 bases). V was cut by 6 bases and J by 2 bases, with 10 bases left in between. The CDR3 contains 13 residues. CDR1 and CDR2 (germline): DFQATT, SNEGSKA (reference sequence). The CDR3 DNA reads TGCAGTGCCCCGGGGCTGACTAATGAAAAACTGTTTTTT. This translates into CSAPGLTNEKLFF.

This clonotype was seen a few times. The J gene is TRBJ2-5, the V gene TRBV12-3 or TRBV12-4, with 11 bases fitting TRBD2. The J segment lost 4 bases and the V segment lost 7 bases, leaving 2 bases of the junction unmatched. The CDR3 totals 13 residues. The CDR3 sequence is CASKLAGAETQYF. For the CDR3, the DNA is TGTGCCAGCAAACTAGCGGGGGCAGAGACCCAGTACTTC.

This clonotype has ten or more counts. The chain joins TRBV11-2 to TRBJ2-5; tentatively, D is TRBD2 (5 bases). Germline V gene lookup returns CDR1 SGHAT and CDR2 FQNNGV. The CDR3 is 15 residues long. Trimming removed 1 base at V and 4 bases at J, with 13 bases between. The CDR3 bases are TGTGCCAGCAGCTTAGTACGGGGTAGTGGAGAGACCCAGTACTTC. Its translation: CASSLVRGSGETQYF.

This chain connects TRBV11-2 to TRBJ2-3; tentative D call: TRBD2 (5 bases). This CDR3 contains 17 residues. Germline V lookup: CDR1 SGHAT, CDR2 FQNNGV. With 5 bases removed from V and 4 bases from J, the gap between germline ends came to 22 bases. The CDR3 nucleotides are TGTGCCAGCAGCCACTGGCTCAAAAGGGTAGCGTCAGATACGCAGTATTTT. This encodes CASSHWLKRVASDTQYF.

This clonotype appeared many times. The chain couples TRBV11-2 to TRBJ1-1; a possible D gene is TRBD1 (6 bases). V dropped 5 bases and J dropped 4 bases, with 11 bases sitting between them. Germline-derived CDR1 and CDR2 are SGHAT and FQNNGV. The CDR3 loop spans 13 amino acids. CDR3 bases: TGTGCCAGCAGCAGGGGGGGGCGCACTGAAGCTTTCTTT. It translates to CASSRGGRTEAFF.

The V call is TRBV5-6, the J call TRBJ1-6; D is unclear. Germline CDR1 and CDR2: SGHDT and YYEEEE. The CDR3 spans 16 residues. V lost 1 base and J 0 bases, leaving 8 bases between the germline ends. CDR3 region: CASSLNPSSYNSPLHF. The CDR3 DNA follows: TGTGCCAGCAGCTTGAATCCCAGCTCCTATAATTCACCCCTCCACTTT.

In this sample, this clonotype turned up a few times. V gene TRBV28 combines with J gene TRBJ1-2, with 9 bases identical to TRBD1. CDR1 and CDR2 (germline): MDHEN, SYDVKM. This CDR3 is 15 amino acids long. Trimming at V came to 4 bases and at J to 3 bases, leaving 6 bases not matched to a gene. CDR3 sequence: CASSSGQGRDYGYTF. The CDR3 coding sequence is TGTGCCAGCAGTTCCGGACAGGGGCGGGACTATGGCTACACCTTC.

This chain joins TRBV27 and TRBJ1-2; TRBD1 might be the D (6 bases). The CDR3 spans 13 residues. Germline V CDR1 and CDR2: MNHEY, SMNVEV (reference sequence). V lost 5 bases, J lost 3 bases, and 10 bases lay in between. The DNA for the CDR3 is TGTGCCAGCAGTGTAGGGGGTTACTATGGCTACACCTTC. This codes for CASSVGGYYGYTF.

The V call is TRBV4-3, the J call TRBJ1-5; D is undetermined. This CDR3 contains 15 residues. V was shortened by 1 base and J by 2 bases, with 9 bases between the two germline ends. From germline, CDR1 is LGHNA and CDR2 YSLEER. Written as DNA, the CDR3 is TGCGCCAGCAGCCAAGGCGCGACTGGCAATCAGCCCCAGCATTTT. As protein: CASSQGATGNQPQHF.